What follows are 30 T cell receptor beta chains derived from one specimen sequenced in a study of cytomegalovirus exposure and HLA in healthy donors (dated by TCRdb to 2016 to 2017). To prepare the library, the immunoSEQ multiplex PCR assay was applied. For the multiplex PCR, a mixture combining 60 forward primers for TCR Vbeta segments and 13 reverse primers for TCR Jbeta segments was used. The table comes from immuneACCESS by way of TCRdb, which keeps in-frame sequences with V and J called. Part of the clones is missing from these tables; in studies checked, under half for an unresolved V gene and the rest for unknown reasons. The record for this sample contains 50,000 to 70,000 clones. Around 9% of the sample lies in the top ten. Sequencing was performed on PBMCs. The receptor set was obtained from a man aged 50-60 years in good health and CMV-seropositive.

J is TRBJ1-2 and V is TRBV18; 7 nucleotides line up with TRBD1. The CDR3 has 13 residues. Germline loops: CDR1 KGHSH, CDR2 LQKENI. Trimming took 6 bases from V and 8 from J; bases not matched to a gene: 9. The DNA for the CDR3 is TGTGCCAGCTCGCTACGGGACAGCGAGGGCTACACCTTC. Amino acids: CASSLRDSEGYTF.

This rearrangement joins TRBV18 to TRBJ1-2; no clear D gene. Germline CDR1 is KGHSH and CDR2 is LQKENI. CDR3 length: 14 amino acids. The ends were cut back, 1 base at V and 8 bases at J, with 14 bases in the middle. In DNA form, the CDR3 reads TGTGCCAGCTCACCACTGGAGGAGTTGGGAGGCTACACCTTC. Protein: CASSPLEELGGYTF.

The rearrangement links TRBV27 to TRBJ2-5; no clear D. Trimming stripped 1 base from V and 1 base from J, with 10 bases between. Germline assignment: CDR1 MNHEY and CDR2 SMNVEV (reference sequence). The CDR3 loop spans 15 amino acids. The chain's CDR3 is CASSLLGTLQETQYF. The CDR3 DNA reads TGTGCCAGCAGTTTATTGGGCACCCTCCAAGAGACCCAGTACTTC.

The chain joins TRBV16 to TRBJ2-1; the D gene is possibly TRBD2 (5 bases). CDR1 is KGHSY and CDR2 is FQNENV in the germline V gene. V was pared by 4 bases and J by 6 bases, with 13 bases between. The CDR3 spans 14 residues. In DNA, the CDR3 is TGTGCCAGCAGCCTAGGGCGGGCGGGCAATGAGCAGTTCTTC. Translated: CASSLGRAGNEQFF.

This chain uses TRBV19 with TRBJ2-1, with TRBD1 matching over 8 bases. The germline CDR1 and CDR2 sequences are LNHDA and SQIVND (reference sequence). With 1 base clipped from V and 9 bases from J, the junction kept 2 bases outside the gene matches. CDR3 length: 13 amino acids. The CDR3 loop reads CASSIGTGFEQFF. Written as DNA, the CDR3 is TGTGCCAGTAGTATAGGGACAGGGTTTGAGCAGTTCTTC. The full variable domain, in which reference TRBV19 and TRBJ2-1 provide the parts outside the CDR3, is DGGITQSPKYLFRKEGQNVTLSCEQNLNHDAMYWYRQDPGQGLRLIYYSQIVNDFQKGDIAEGYSVSREKKESFPLTVTSAQKNPTAFYLCASSIGTGFEQFFGPGTRLTVL.

The chain is built from TRBV11-3 and TRBJ2-1; D perhaps matches TRBD2 (7 bases). The CDR3 sequence is 15 residues long. Germline V gene lookup returns CDR1 SGHNT and CDR2 YENEEA. The V end lost 4 bases, the J end lost 8 bases, and 18 bases lay between the germline ends. CDR3 in amino acids: CASSSEGGLGDEQFF. The CDR3 DNA reads as TGTGCCAGCAGCTCCGAGGGGGGGTTAGGGGATGAGCAGTTCTTC.

The chain joins TRBV4-3 to TRBJ1-1, with no clear D. This CDR3 contains 13 residues. The V and J ends lost 4 bases and 1 base respectively, with 7 bases between them. Germline CDR1 is LGHNA and CDR2 is YSLEER. The CDR3 coding sequence is TGCGCCAGCAGCCTGACACCGAACACTGAAGCTTTCTTT. This encodes CASSLTPNTEAFF.

As regards this clone: The junction does not match germline at one end; this may be a read error. CDR3 nucleotides: TGTGCCAGCAGCGCAGGGAACTCCGACAATGAGCAGTTCTTC. Translated: CASSAGNSDNEQFF. The V gene is TRBV9, the J gene TRBJ2-1, with D tentatively TRBD1 (5 bases). This CDR3 comprises 14 residues. CDR1 is SGDLS, CDR2 YYNGEE, per germline.

The genes are TRBV6-5 and TRBJ1-1; D is unresolved. The CDR3 spans 13 residues. In germline, CDR1 is MNHEY, CDR2 SVGAGI. Trimming pared 6 bases from V and 6 bases from J, leaving 14 bases between. CDR3 in amino acids: CASSAVEGSEAFF. The CDR3 coding sequence is TGTGCCAGCAGCGCGGTGGAGGGATCTGAAGCTTTCTTT.

The chain carries TRBV4-3 and TRBJ2-7; 7 nucleotides line up with TRBD1. The CDR3 is 14 amino acids. CDR1 and CDR2 (germline): LGHNA, YSLEER. J gave up 3 bases and V 6 bases, and 8 bases lay outside the gene matches. CDR3 in amino acids: CASSQDRTLYEQYF. In DNA form, the CDR3 reads TGCGCCAGCAGTCAGGACAGGACCCTCTACGAGCAGTACTTC.

The gene calls are TRBV28 and TRBJ2-2; the match to TRBD1 covers 9 bases. The CDR3 totals 14 residues. Germline loops: CDR1 MDHEN, CDR2 SYDVKM. Trimming removed 8 bases from V and 6 bases from J; junction bases left unmatched: 7. The CDR3 loop reads CASQGQGESGELFF. Here the CDR3 DNA reads TGTGCCAGCCAGGGACAGGGAGAATCCGGGGAGCTGTTTTTT.

The gene calls are TRBV6-5 and TRBJ2-7; 8 bases are a match to TRBD1. The CDR3 length is 15 residues. The V gene's germline CDR1 is MNHEY and CDR2 SVGAGI. V trimming: 6 bases; J trimming: 2 bases; junction bases outside the gene matches: 9. CDR3 region: CASRAGQGSAYEQYF. In nucleotides, the CDR3 is TGTGCCAGCAGAGCCGGACAGGGTAGCGCCTACGAGCAGTACTTC.

The chain carries TRBV19 and TRBJ1-2, with 7 positions matching TRBD1. CDR3 length: 15 amino acids. The germline V gene encodes CDR1 LNHDA and CDR2 SQIVND (reference sequence). V lost 4 bases, J lost 0 bases, and 5 bases stayed unmatched. In nucleotides, the CDR3 is TGTGCCAGTAGTACCCCGACAGGGCCTAACTATGGCTACACCTTC. It encodes CASSTPTGPNYGYTF.

This chain links TRBV5-1 with TRBJ1-1; the D gene is possibly TRBD1 (6 bases). This CDR3 contains 13 residues. Germline CDR1 and CDR2: SGHRS and YFSETQ. Between the trimmed V and J ends, which lost 4 bases and 3 bases, there was a span of 10 bases. The CDR3 DNA reads as TGCGCCAGCAGCATTGGACAGTACACTGAAGCTTTCTTT. Translation: CASSIGQYTEAFF.

The chain combines TRBV7-9 with TRBJ1-2; 9 nucleotides match TRBD1. The germline V gene has CDR1 SEHNR and CDR2 FQNEAQ (reference sequence). The CDR3 is made up of 18 amino acids. V lost 4 bases and J lost 0; bases outside the gene matches: 12. The CDR3: CASSSWVGQGSSNYGYTF. The CDR3 bases are TGTGCCAGCAGCTCTTGGGTCGGACAGGGGTCTTCTAACTATGGCTACACCTTC.

This chain links TRBV6-4 with TRBJ1-1; TRBD1 matches at 9 bases. Unmatched junction bases numbered 6, after V lost 6 bases and J lost 4 bases. CDR1 is MRHNA, CDR2 SNTAGT, per germline. This CDR3 is 14 amino acids long. CDR3 bases: TGTGCCAGCAGGACGGACAGGGGTGGCACTGAAGCTTTCTTT. The encoded protein is CASRTDRGGTEAFF.

The chain is built from TRBV6-5 and TRBJ2-3; tentatively, D is TRBD1 (7 bases). Between the trimmed V and J ends, which lost 6 bases and 5 bases, there was a span of 12 bases. The germline V gene encodes CDR1 MNHEY and CDR2 SVGAGI. The length of the CDR3 is 13 residues. CDR3 region: CASSRGRKDTQYF. CDR3 DNA sequence: TGTGCCAGCAGCAGGGGGAGGAAAGATACGCAGTATTTT.

The V call is TRBV4-2, the J call TRBJ2-7; 8 nucleotides align to TRBD1. The CDR3 length is 17 residues. The J segment lost 6 bases and the V segment lost 3 bases, leaving 16 bases of the junction unmatched. Germline V gene lookup returns CDR1 LGHNA and CDR2 YNFKEQ. The CDR3, as DNA: TGTGCCAGCAGCCACCCCGGGACAGGCCAGTCTGGGGGCGAGCAGTACTTC. Encoded protein: CASSHPGTGQSGGEQYF.

The chain has TRBV7-9 and TRBJ1-5; D possibly corresponds to TRBD1 (6 bases). Germline CDR1 and CDR2: SEHNR and FQNEAQ (reference sequence). The CDR3 extends over 14 amino acids. The germline V and J ends were trimmed by 3 bases and 7 bases, with 13 bases remaining between them. The CDR3 sequence: CASSFKGEGQPQHF. CDR3 nucleotides: TGTGCCAGCAGCTTTAAGGGGGAAGGACAGCCCCAGCATTTT.

This chain uses TRBV2 with TRBJ2-2, with TRBD1 matching over 10 bases. CDR3 length: 15 residues. From germline, CDR1 is SNHLY and CDR2 FYNNEI. After removal of 5 bases from V and 4 bases from J, the junction contained 4 bases not matched to a gene. CDR3 nucleotide sequence: TGTGCCAGCAGTCCCGGGACAGGGGTCACCGGGGAGCTGTTTTTT. Translating it yields CASSPGTGVTGELFF.

V gene TRBV11-2 combines with J gene TRBJ2-7, with 7 bases lining up with TRBD1. The CDR3 totals 15 residues. Unmatched junction bases numbered 7, after V lost 3 bases and J lost 2 bases. Germline CDR1 and CDR2: SGHAT and FQNNGV. The CDR3 protein is CASSFGRTGTYEQYF. The DNA for the CDR3 is TGTGCCAGCAGCTTCGGACGGACAGGAACCTACGAGCAGTACTTC.

This rearrangement joins TRBV19 to TRBJ2-1, with D possibly TRBD1 on 6 matching bases. The CDR3 extends over 15 amino acids. V dropped 5 bases and J dropped 8 bases, with 19 bases sitting between them. In germline, CDR1 is LNHDA, CDR2 SQIVND (reference sequence). CDR3 bases: TGTGCCAGTAGTCCCCTTAGGGCTTCAGGGGATGAGCAGTTCTTC. Its protein product is CASSPLRASGDEQFF.

The gene calls are TRBV5-6 and TRBJ1-5; 9 bases fit TRBD1. Germline assignment: CDR1 SGHDT and CDR2 YYEEEE. The CDR3 contains 14 residues. V shed 4 bases and J 1 base; nucleotides not matched to a gene: 0. The DNA of the CDR3 is TGTGCCAGCAGCGGGACAGGGAGCAATCAGCCCCAGCATTTT. Protein sequence: CASSGTGSNQPQHF.

The rearrangement uses TRBV4-3 and TRBJ2-5, with TRBD1 matching over 7 bases. The CDR3 is 15 amino acids. Germline lookup yields CDR1 LGHNA and CDR2 YSLEER. J lost 5 bases, V lost 2 bases, and 8 bases had no gene match. CDR3 amino acids: CASSQLTGTGETQYF. The CDR3 DNA reads TGCGCCAGCAGCCAACTGACAGGGACGGGGGAGACCCAGTACTTC.

This rearrangement joins TRBV28 to TRBJ2-1; 11 bases match TRBD2. V lost 9 bases, J lost 7 bases, and 11 bases stayed unmatched. There are 15 residues in the CDR3. CDR1 and CDR2 (germline): MDHEN, SYDVKM. CDR3 sequence (DNA): TGTGCCAGAGTAGCGGGAGGGCGAGGAGTGAATGAGCAGTTCTTC. Its translation: CARVAGGRGVNEQFF. Based on the CDR3 plus reference TRBV28 and TRBJ2-1, the full variable domain is DVKVTQSSRYLVKRTGEKVFLECVQDMDHENMFWYRQDPGLGLRLIYFSYDVKMKEKGDIPEGYSVSREKKERFSLILESASTNQTSMYLCARVAGGRGVNEQFFGPGTRLTVL.

The genes are TRBV28 and TRBJ2-7; D not resolved. V lost 4 bases and J lost 0, with 4 bases in between. CDR1 is MDHEN, CDR2 SYDVKM, per germline. The CDR3 length is 12 residues. CDR3 amino acids: CASSSGSYEQYF. As DNA, the CDR3 is TGTGCCAGCAGTTCCGGCTCCTACGAGCAGTACTTC.

CDR3 protein: CASSLRLRTSDDEQFF. The CDR3 region has the DNA TGCGCCAGCAGCTTAAGACTACGGACTAGTGACGATGAGCAGTTCTTC. V and J are TRBV5-1 and TRBJ2-1, with TRBD2 matching over 7 bases. This CDR3 region has 16 residues. Germline CDR1 and CDR2: SGHRS and YFSETQ. J was trimmed by 8 bases and V by 2 bases; bases with no gene match: 13.

This chain connects TRBV7-9 to TRBJ2-2, with TRBD1 matching 7 bases. The CDR3 length is 15 residues. The germline V gene encodes CDR1 SEHNR and CDR2 FQNEAQ (reference sequence). The V gene end was trimmed by 5 bases and the J gene end by 2 bases; junction bases not matched to a gene: 5. This CDR3 is CASSERTGNTGELFF. CDR3 nucleotide sequence: TGTGCCAGCAGCGAACGGACAGGAAACACCGGGGAGCTGTTTTTT. Based on the CDR3 plus reference TRBV7-9 and TRBJ2-2, the full variable domain is DTGVSQNPRHKITKRGQNVTFRCDPISEHNRLYWYRQTLGQGPEFLTYFQNEAQLEKSRLLSDRFSAERPKGSFSTLEIQRTEQGDSAMYLCASSERTGNTGELFFGEGSRLTVL.

The V and J genes are TRBV25-1 and TRBJ2-1; 8 bases map to TRBD2. Germline assignment: CDR1 MGHDK and CDR2 SYGVNS. This CDR3 is 15 amino acids long. The V gene end was trimmed by 0 bases and the J gene end by 9 bases; junction bases not matched to a gene: 7. CDR3 sequence (DNA): TGTGCCAGCAGTGAATATCAAGGGACTAGGGGTGAGCAGTTCTTC. Translating gives CASSEYQGTRGEQFF.

The rearrangement joins TRBV19 to TRBJ2-6; D ambiguous. V lost 1 base and J lost 0, with 7 bases in between. Germline loops: CDR1 LNHDA, CDR2 SQIVND (reference sequence). The CDR3 is 16 amino acids. The CDR3 DNA reads as TGTGCCAGTAGTATAGTTGGGCTCTCTGGGGCCAACGTCCTGACTTTC. It translates to CASSIVGLSGANVLTF.